This TCR beta chain came from a study of shared clonotypes between healthy human individuals. Between the trimmed V and J ends, which lost 3 bases and 5 bases, there was a span of 31 bases. The CDR3 has 20 amino acids. Germline lookup yields CDR1 SGHDN and CDR2 FVKESK. Here immunoSEQ multiplex PCR was the method, and the copy in TCRdb shows in-frame clones only, minus some. The repertoire holds 1.5 million to 2.5 million clones, about 94% seen once, with 0.9% to 1.5% in the top ten. Naive CD8 cells lacked CD45RO, underwent positive selection for CCR7 and left out terminally differentiated effector memory CD45RA+ cells.

The sequence derives from a man younger than 35 in good health. The chain is built from TRBV14 and TRBJ2-5, with a weak D call TRBD2 (6 bases). Sequencing was done on a sample of naive CD8+ T cells sorted from blood. The CDR3 DNA follows: TGTGCCAGCAGCCATTTTGGAACTAGCAGGAGGGGCCCCCTGGAGGAGACCCAGTACTTC. This translates into CASSHFGTSRRGPLEETQYF.